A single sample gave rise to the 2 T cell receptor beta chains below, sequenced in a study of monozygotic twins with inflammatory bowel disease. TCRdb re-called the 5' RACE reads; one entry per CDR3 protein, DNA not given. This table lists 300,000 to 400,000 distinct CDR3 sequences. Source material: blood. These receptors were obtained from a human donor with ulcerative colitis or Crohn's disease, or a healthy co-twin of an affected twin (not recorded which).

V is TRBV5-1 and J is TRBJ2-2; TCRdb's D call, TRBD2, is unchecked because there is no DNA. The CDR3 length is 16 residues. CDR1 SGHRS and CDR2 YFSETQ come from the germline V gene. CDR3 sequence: CASSWRAGDGTGELFF.

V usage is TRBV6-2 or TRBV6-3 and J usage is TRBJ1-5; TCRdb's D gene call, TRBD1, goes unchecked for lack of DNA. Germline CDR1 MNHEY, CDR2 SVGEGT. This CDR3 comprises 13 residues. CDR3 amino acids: CASKRQGGQPQHF.